This T cell receptor (beta chain) was obtained from a study of cytomegalovirus exposure and HLA in healthy donors. Study results and caveats: Reports state that TCR beta sequences accurately predicted most subjects' HLA-A and HLA-B alleles. In a later analysis, most CMV-associated TCR beta chains appeared HLA-restricted. An ancestry cluster, one associated with Asian ancestry, reportedly showed fewer N-insertions than the roughly 700-donor mean in a later analysis.

Germline lookup yields CDR1 MNHEY and CDR2 SMNVEV (reference sequence). The CDR3 covers 17 residues. Trimming cost V 11 bases and J 1 base; bases outside gene matches: 15. In the case of this clone: As yet, its antigen is unknown.

Everyone who donated was a healthy bone marrow donor. Primers included in the PCR were 60 Vbeta and 13 Jbeta primers. The repertoire was sequenced with immunoSEQ multiplex PCR; TCRdb's copy has only in-frame clones and lacks some. The sample holds 190,000 or so clones, under 85% seen once. Specimen: PBMCs. This clonotype originated in a woman aged 50 to 60 in good health and CMV-seropositive. The chain couples TRBV27 to TRBJ2-3, with TRBD2 matching over 10 bases. CDR3 region: CACSTFQRGGRTDTQYF. CDR3 in DNA: TGTGCCTGTTCAACCTTCCAGCGGGGGGGCCGCACAGATACGCAGTATTTT.